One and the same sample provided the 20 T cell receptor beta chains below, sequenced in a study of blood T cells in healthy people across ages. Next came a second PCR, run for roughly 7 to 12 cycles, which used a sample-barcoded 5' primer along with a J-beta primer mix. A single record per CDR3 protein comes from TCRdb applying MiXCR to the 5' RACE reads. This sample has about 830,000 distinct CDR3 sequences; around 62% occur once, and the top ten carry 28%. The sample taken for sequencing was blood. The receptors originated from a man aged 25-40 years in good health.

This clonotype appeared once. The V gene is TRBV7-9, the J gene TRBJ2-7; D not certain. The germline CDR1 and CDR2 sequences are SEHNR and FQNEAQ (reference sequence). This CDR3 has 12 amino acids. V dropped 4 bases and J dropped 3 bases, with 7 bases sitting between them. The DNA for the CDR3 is TGTGCCAGCAGCTCAGTATACTACGAGCAGTACTTC. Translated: CASSSVYYEQYF.

CDR3 sequence (DNA): TGTGCCAGCAGCTCGGGGGTCTGGGGGAGCTACGAGCAGTACTTC. As protein: CASSSGVWGSYEQYF. This rearrangement joins TRBV7-9 to TRBJ2-4; TRBD2 might be the D (6 bases). The end of the DNA is better explained by TRBJ2-7, so the J call may be wrong. The CDR3 sequence is 15 residues long. Germline V gene sequence: CDR1 SEHNR, CDR2 FQNEAQ (reference sequence).

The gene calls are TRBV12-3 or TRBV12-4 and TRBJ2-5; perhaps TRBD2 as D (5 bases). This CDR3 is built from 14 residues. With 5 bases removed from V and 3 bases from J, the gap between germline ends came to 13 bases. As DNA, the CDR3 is TGTGCCAGCAGTGTTTTCTACGGGGAAGAGACCCAGTACTTC. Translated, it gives CASSVFYGEETQYF.

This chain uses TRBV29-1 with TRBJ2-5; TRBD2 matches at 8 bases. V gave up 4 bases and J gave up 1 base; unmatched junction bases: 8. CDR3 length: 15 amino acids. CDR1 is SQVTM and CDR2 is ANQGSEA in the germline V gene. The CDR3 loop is CSVAWRGARQETQYF. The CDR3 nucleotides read TGCAGCGTTGCGTGGCGGGGGGCCCGCCAAGAGACCCAGTACTTC.

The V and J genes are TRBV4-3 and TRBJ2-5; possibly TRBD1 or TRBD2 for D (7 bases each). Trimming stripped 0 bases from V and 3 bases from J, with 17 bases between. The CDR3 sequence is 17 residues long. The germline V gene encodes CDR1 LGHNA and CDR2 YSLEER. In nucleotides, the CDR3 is TGCGCCAGCAGCCAAGATGGGGGAGGGACAGCGAAAGAGACCCAGTACTTC. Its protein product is CASSQDGGGTAKETQYF.

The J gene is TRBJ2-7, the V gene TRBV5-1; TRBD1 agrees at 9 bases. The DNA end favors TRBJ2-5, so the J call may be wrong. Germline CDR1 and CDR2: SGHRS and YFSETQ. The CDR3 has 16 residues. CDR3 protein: CASSWDRAIQEETQYF. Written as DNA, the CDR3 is TGCGCCAGCAGCTGGGACAGGGCCATACAGGAGGAGACCCAGTACTTC.

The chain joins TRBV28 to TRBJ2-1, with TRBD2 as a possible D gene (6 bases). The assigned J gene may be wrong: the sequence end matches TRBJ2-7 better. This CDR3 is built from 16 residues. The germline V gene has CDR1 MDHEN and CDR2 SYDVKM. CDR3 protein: CASSLTSLSSYNEQYF. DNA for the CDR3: TGTGCCAGCAGTTTAACTAGCCTCAGCTCCTACAATGAGCAGTACTTC.

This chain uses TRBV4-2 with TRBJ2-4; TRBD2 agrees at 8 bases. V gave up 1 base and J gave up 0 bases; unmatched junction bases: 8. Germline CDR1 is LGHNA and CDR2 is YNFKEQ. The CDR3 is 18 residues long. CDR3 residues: CASSQGGGTTLAKNIQYF. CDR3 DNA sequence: TGTGCCAGCAGCCAAGGCGGGGGGACCACTCTAGCCAAAAACATTCAGTACTTC.

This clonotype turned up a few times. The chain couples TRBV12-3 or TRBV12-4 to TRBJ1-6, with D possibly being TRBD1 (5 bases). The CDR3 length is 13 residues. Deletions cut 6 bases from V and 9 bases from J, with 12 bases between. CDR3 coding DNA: TGTGCCAGCAGGGGGGAGGTCGGTTCACCCCTCCACTTT. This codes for CASRGEVGSPLHF.

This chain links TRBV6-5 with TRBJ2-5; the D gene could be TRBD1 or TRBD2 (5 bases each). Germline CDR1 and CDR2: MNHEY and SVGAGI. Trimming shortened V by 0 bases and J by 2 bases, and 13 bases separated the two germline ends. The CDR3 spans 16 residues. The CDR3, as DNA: TGTGCCAGCAGTTACTCGTCTGGGGGATGGCAAGAGACCCAGTACTTC. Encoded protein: CASSYSSGGWQETQYF.

For the CDR3, the DNA is TGCGCCAGCAGCCCCCAGACTAGCGGGGATACGCAGTATTTT. Protein product: CASSPQTSGDTQYF. The chain has TRBV5-1 and TRBJ2-3; 10 nucleotides line up with TRBD2. The germline V gene encodes CDR1 SGHRS and CDR2 YFSETQ. The CDR3 spans 14 residues. Trimming at V came to 4 bases and at J to 6 bases, leaving 5 bases not matched to a gene.

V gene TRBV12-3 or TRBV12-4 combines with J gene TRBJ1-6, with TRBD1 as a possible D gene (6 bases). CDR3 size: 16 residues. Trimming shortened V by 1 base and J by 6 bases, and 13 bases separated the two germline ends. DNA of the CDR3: TGTGCCAGCAGTTTAGTGGGGGCGCTTGGTAATTCACCCCTCCACTTT. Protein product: CASSLVGALGNSPLHF.

The CDR3 is CAGAQGAKNIQYF. In DNA, the CDR3 is TGTGCCGGCGCACAGGGAGCCAAAAACATTCAGTACTTC. The V call is TRBV30, the J call TRBJ2-4; a weak D match, TRBD1 (6 bases). The CDR3 sequence is 13 residues long. Trimming took 8 bases from V and 0 from J, leaving 11 bases between them. CDR1 and CDR2 from the germline V gene are GTSNPN and SVGIG (reference sequence).

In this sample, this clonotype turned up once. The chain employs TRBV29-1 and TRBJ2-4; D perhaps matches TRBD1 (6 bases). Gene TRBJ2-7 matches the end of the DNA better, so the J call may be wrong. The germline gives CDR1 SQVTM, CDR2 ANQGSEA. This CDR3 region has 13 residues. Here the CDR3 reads CSIPGQWIHEQYF. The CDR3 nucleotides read TGCAGCATCCCGGGACAATGGATCCACGAGCAGTACTTC.

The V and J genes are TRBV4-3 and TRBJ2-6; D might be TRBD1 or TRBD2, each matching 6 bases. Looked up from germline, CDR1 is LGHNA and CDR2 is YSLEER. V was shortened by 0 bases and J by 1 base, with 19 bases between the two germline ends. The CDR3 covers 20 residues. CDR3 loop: CASSQEFGGPAGSGANVLTF. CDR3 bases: TGCGCCAGCAGCCAAGAGTTTGGGGGGCCAGCCGGGTCTGGGGCCAACGTCCTGACTTTC.

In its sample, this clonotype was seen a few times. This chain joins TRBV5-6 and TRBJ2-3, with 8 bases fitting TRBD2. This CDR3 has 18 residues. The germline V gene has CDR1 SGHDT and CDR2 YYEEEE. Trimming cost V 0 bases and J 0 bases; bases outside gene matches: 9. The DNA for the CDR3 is TGTGCCAGCAGCTTGGTCTCTAGCGGGTATTCTAGCACAGATACGCAGTATTTT. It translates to CASSLVSSGYSSTDTQYF.

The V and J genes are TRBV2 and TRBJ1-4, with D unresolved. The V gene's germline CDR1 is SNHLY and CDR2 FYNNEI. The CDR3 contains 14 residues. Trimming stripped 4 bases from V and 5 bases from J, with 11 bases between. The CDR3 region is CASSGRLQNEKLFF. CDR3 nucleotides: TGTGCCAGCAGTGGACGGCTTCAGAATGAAAAACTGTTTTTT.

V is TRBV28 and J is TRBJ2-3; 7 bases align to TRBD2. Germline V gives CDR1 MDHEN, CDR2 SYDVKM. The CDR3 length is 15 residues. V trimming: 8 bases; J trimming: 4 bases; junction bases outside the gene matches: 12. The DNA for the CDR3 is TGTGCCAGCCTCCCTGGGGGGGTGTCGGCAGATACGCAGTATTTT. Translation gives CASLPGGVSADTQYF.

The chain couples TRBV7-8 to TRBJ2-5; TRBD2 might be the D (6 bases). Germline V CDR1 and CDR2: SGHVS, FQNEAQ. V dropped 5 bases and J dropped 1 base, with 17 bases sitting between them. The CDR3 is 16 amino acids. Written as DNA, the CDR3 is TGTGCCAGCAGCCCCCGAGGGGCGGGGTCCCAAGAGACCCAGTACTTC. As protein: CASSPRGAGSQETQYF.

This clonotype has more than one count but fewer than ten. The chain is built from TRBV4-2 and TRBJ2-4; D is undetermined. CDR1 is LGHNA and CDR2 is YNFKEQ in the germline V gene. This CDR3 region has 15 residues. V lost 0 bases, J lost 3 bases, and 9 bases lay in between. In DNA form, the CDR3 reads TGTGCCAGCAGCCAAGATTCGAGAGGCAAAAACATTCAGTACTTC. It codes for CASSQDSRGKNIQYF.